This T cell receptor (beta chain) was sequenced during a study of T cells in Graves' hyperthyroidism and ophthalmopathy. Whole-study findings and limits: Most clonotypes expanded in the thyroid (above 0.001) were also present in blood.

CDR3 size: 14 residues. Trimming cost V 2 bases and J 3 bases, with 10 bases left between them. Patients were excluded because of uncontrolled infection, other autoimmune disease, pregnancy or lactation. For the diagnoses, clinical symptoms, serum thyroxine and TRAb, thyroid ultrasound and orbital computed tomography were used. This sample holds PBMCs from around 9.9 ml fresh peripheral blood. The investigators amplified TCR beta CDR3 regions from RNA transcripts. First-round RT-PCR targeting the TCR CDR3 was performed with the HTBI primer set. TCRdb fed the multiplex PCR reads into MiXCR, producing one record per CDR3 protein. The sample comprises approximately 520,000 distinct CDR3 sequences, around 22% of which are singletons, and around 11% rests with the top ten. Turning to this clonotype: Antigen specificity is unknown.

The chain couples TRBV12-3 or TRBV12-4 to TRBJ2-5, with a tentative D call TRBD2 (7 bases). The sequenced sample consisted of blood. The receptor was derived from a woman aged 25-40 years with Graves' ophthalmopathy. The CDR3 spells CASSLRGAKETQYF. CDR3 nucleotides: TGTGCCAGCAGTTTACGGGGGGCAAAAGAGACCCAGTACTTC.